This TCR beta chain originates from a study of shared clonotypes between healthy human individuals. Study as a whole: Three plates each covered CD4 naive and memory; CD8 naive two, CD8 memory one.

V shed 5 bases, J shed 2 bases, and the junction held 3 bases outside the gene matches. Germline lookup yields CDR1 SGHVS and CDR2 FQNEAQ. This CDR3 is built from 13 residues. This clone was seen just once. It was CD45RO-negative cells, positively selected for CCR7, that made up naive CD8 cells, with terminally differentiated effector memory CD45RA+ cells excluded. Donors were healthy HIV-negative adults without recently reported acute infections or vaccinations. Researchers ran the assay at a deep level. For each subset, genomic DNA was distributed in equal portions over several immunoSEQ plates. Measured with immunoSEQ multiplex PCR; TCRdb has only the in-frame clones, and not every one. The repertoire holds more than 2 million clones, approximately 92% seen once, with less than 2% in the top ten.

This clonotype originated in a man aged 18-30 years in good health. Some clones in this sample may be carry-over from other donors' samples. This chain uses TRBV7-8 with TRBJ2-7, with TRBD1 matching over 7 bases. Sequencing was performed on naive CD8+ T cells from PBMCs. CDR3 DNA: TGTGCCAGCAGCCAACAGGGGCCCTACGAGCAGTACTTC. Amino acids: CASSQQGPYEQYF.